This T cell receptor (beta chain) was found in a study of T cell responses to AZD1222 COVID-19 vaccine. On the study more broadly: Some second doses came at about 4 weeks and others at about 12 weeks; these were pooled.

Whole-study results and caveats: Repertoires were obtained solely post-peak T cell response. Nearly half of spike-specific TCRs reportedly go after variant regions that carry no mutations.

A remark on this clone: Its target is not known.

This CDR3 is 14 amino acids long. V was pared by 4 bases and J by 1 base, with 1 base of the junction left unmatched. Per germline, CDR1 SEHNR and CDR2 FQNEAQ (reference sequence). TCRdb keeps only in-frame clones here, not all; method: immunoSEQ multiplex PCR. The data show about 140,000 clones, over 75% seen once. The V and J genes are TRBV7-9 and TRBJ1-1; 9 nucleotides agree with TRBD1. The TCR comes from an adult in good health. Source: peripheral blood, taken on day 0 of AZD1222 vaccination. The CDR3 loop is CASSWTGANTEAFF. CDR3 nucleotide sequence: TGTGCCAGCAGCTGGACAGGGGCGAACACTGAAGCTTTCTTT.